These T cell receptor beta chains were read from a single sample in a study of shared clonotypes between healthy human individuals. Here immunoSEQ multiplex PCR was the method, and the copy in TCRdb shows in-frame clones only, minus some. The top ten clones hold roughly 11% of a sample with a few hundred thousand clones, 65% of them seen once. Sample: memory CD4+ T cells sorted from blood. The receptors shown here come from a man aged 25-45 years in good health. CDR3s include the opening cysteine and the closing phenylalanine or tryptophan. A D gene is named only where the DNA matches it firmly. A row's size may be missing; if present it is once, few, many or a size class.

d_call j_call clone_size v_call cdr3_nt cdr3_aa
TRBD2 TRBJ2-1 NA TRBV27 TGTGCCAGCAGTTTGTCTAGCGGGCTAGCCAGCTCCTACAATGAGCAGTTCTTC CASSLSSGLASSYNEQFF
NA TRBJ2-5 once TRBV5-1 TGCGCCAGCAGACAGGGAATCGGGAACCAAGAGACCCAGTACTTC CASRQGIGNQETQYF
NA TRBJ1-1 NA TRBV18 TGTGCCAGCTCACCACGACACACTGAAGCTTTCTTT CASSPRHTEAFF
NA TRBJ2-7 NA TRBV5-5 TGTGCCAGCAGCTTGGGGGGGAGCTCCTACGAGCAGTACTTC CASSLGGSSYEQYF
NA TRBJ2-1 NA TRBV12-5 TGTGCTAGTGGTTTGGTACAACTGTCCAACTCCTACAATGAGCAGTTCTTC CASGLVQLSNSYNEQFF
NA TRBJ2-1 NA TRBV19 TGTGCCAGTAGCGAGACAGTCAACAATGAGCAGTTCTTC CASSETVNNEQFF
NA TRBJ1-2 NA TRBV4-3 TGCGCCAGCAGCCAAGCTGTAGGGTTCGGCTACACCTTC CASSQAVGFGYTF
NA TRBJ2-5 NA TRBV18 TGTGCCAGCTCACCACCTTCAACGGAGACCCAGTACTTC CASSPPSTETQYF
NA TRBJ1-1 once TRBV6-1 TGTGCCAGCAGTGAAGCAAGTTACCCCCTCTTT CASSEASYPLF
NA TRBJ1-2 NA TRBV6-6 TGTGCCAGCAGTTACGGGGGGACTCCCTATGGCTACACCTTC CASSYGGTPYGYTF
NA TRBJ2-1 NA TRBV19 TGTGCCAGTAGTTCCGGGCTAGCGAGTAATGAGCAGTTCTTC CASSSGLASNEQFF
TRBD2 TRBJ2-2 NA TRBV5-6 TGTGCCAGCAGCTTCCCCGGGGGGAGCACCGGGGAGCTGTTTTTT CASSFPGGSTGELFF
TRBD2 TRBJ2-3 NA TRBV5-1 TGCGCCAGCAGCTCAGCGGGAGGTGTAGATACGCAGTATTTT CASSSAGGVDTQYF
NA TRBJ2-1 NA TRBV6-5 TGTGCCAGCAGTTCCTTATTCTACAATGAGCAGTTCTTC CASSSLFYNEQFF
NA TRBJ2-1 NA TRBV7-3 TGTGCCAGCAGCTTAATGGCAGACAAGCACAATGAGCAGTTCTTC CASSLMADKHNEQFF
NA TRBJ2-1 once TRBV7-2 TGTGCCAGCAGCTTACTAGCATCCATAAGAGGCAATGAGCAGTTCTTC CASSLLASIRGNEQFF
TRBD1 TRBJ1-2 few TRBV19 TGTGCCAGTAGCACGGGACAGGGGGTAGGCGGCTACACCTTC CASSTGQGVGGYTF
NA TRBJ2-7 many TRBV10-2 TGCGCCAGCGGACCGACGGGTAAAATCGACAACGAGCAGTACTTC CASGPTGKIDNEQYF
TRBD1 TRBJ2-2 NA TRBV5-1 TGCGCCAGCAGCTTGGGACAGGGGGCCGGGGAGCTGTTTTTT CASSLGQGAGELFF
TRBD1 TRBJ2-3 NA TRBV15 TGTGCCACCAGCAGATTAGGACAGGGAACAGATACGCAGTATTTT CATSRLGQGTDTQYF
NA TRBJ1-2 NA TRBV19 TGTGCCAGTAGTATAGATCACAGCTCCACCTATGGCTACACCTTC CASSIDHSSTYGYTF
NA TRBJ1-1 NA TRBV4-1 TGCGCCAGCAGCCAAGTTAACAGGGAGCGTACTGAAGCTTTCTTT CASSQVNRERTEAFF
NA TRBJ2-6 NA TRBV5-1 TGCGCCAGCAGCCCCGGTGGCTCTGGGGCCAACGTCCTGACTTTC CASSPGGSGANVLTF
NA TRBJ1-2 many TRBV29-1 TGCAGCGTTTCTAGGGAAGGGTATGGCTACACCTTC CSVSREGYGYTF
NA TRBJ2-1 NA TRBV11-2 TGTGCCAGCAGCTTGGACCCAGTCAATGAGCAGTTCTTC CASSLDPVNEQFF
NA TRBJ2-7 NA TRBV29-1 TGCAGCGTTGCTAAACCGGGTCTCGGCCCCTACGAGCAGTACTTC CSVAKPGLGPYEQYF
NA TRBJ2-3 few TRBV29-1 TGCAGCCATATCGTGGCAGATACGCAGTATTTT CSHIVADTQYF
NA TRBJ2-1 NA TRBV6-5 TGTGCCAGTCTGCCAAGCGGCTACAATGAGCAGTTCTTC CASLPSGYNEQFF
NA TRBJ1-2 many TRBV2 TGTGCCAGCAGTGTACAGGCGTATGGCTACACCTTC CASSVQAYGYTF
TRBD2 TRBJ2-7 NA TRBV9 TGTGCCAGCAGCGTAGGTCTAGCGGGGACCTACGAGCAGTACTTC CASSVGLAGTYEQYF
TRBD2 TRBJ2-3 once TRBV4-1 TGCGCCAGCAGTGGACTAGCGGGGTCTAGCACAGATACGCAGTATTTT CASSGLAGSSTDTQYF